This T cell receptor (beta chain) was retrieved from a study of blood T cell repertoires in COVID-19. V was cut by 4 bases and J by 5 bases, with 8 bases left in between. CDR3 length equals 12 residues. The V gene's germline CDR1 is MDHEN and CDR2 SYDVKM. Only in-frame clones appear in the TCRdb table, and some are missing; sequencing was by immunoSEQ multiplex PCR. The sample yields under 200,000 clones, approximately 92% seen once. The TCR comes from a man between 50 and 59 years old with acute or convalescent COVID-19. V gene TRBV28 combines with J gene TRBJ1-2; D not certain. The source material was peripheral blood. The CDR3 sequence is CASSWGGYGYTF. DNA for the CDR3: TGTGCCAGCAGTTGGGGAGGGTATGGCTACACCTTC.